This T cell receptor beta chain stems from a study of blood T cell repertoires in COVID-19. Across the study: Two negative PCRs, clearance, or symptom resolution had been documented for recovered Cohort 3 donors. The analysed material was cDNA or gDNA that came from T cells, B-cell-depleted T cells, or PBMCs.

The CDR3 has 16 amino acids. CDR1 and CDR2 (germline): MNHEY, SMNVEV (reference sequence). The ends lost 5 bases at V and 3 bases at J; junction bases unmatched: 11. Which cohort a participant joined came from the clinical history participants gave. Authors' methods: Reference gene primers were amplified, and this amplification served to estimate nucleated cell counts. Repertoires were generated with immunoSEQ multiplex PCR, while TCRdb's copy carries only in-frame clones and drops some. The V and J calls and clone size come from that table; D and trimming were worked out from the DNA. This sample has fewer than 250,000 clones; more than 75% occur once, and the top ten carry more than 7%.

The chain combines TRBV27 with TRBJ2-7; 9 bases line up with TRBD1. Sample: PBMCs or T cells enriched from blood (not recorded which). This TCR derives from a man younger than 45 in a cohort exposed to, infected with or recovered from COVID-19 (not recorded which). As DNA, the CDR3 is TGTGCCAGCAGTCTTGGAATGGGGACAGGGTACTACGAGCAGTACTTC. Amino acid sequence: CASSLGMGTGYYEQYF.